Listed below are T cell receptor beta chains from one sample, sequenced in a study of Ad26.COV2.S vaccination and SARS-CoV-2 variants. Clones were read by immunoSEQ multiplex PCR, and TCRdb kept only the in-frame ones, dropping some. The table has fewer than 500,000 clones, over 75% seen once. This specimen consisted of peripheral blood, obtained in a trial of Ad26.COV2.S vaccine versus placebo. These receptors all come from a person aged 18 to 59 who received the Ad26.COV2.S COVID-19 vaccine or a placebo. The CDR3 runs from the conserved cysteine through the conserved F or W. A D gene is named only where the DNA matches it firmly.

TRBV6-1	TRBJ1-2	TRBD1	CASSDRGRNYGYTF	TGTGCCAGCAGTGACAGGGGGCGGAACTATGGCTACACCTTC
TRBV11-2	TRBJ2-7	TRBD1	CASSLAGQGFSKNEQYF	TGTGCCAGCAGCTTAGCGGGACAGGGGTTTTCTAAGAACGAGCAGTACTTC
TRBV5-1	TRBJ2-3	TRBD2	CASSLVSGSVIDTQYF	TGCGCCAGCAGCTTGGTTAGCGGGAGTGTTATAGATACGCAGTATTTT
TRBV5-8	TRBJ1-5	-	CASSLFRGSPQHF	TGTGCCAGCAGCTTGTTCCGGGGCTCACCCCAGCATTTT
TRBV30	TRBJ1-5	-	CAWSGRQSNQPQHF	TGTGCCTGGAGTGGTCGACAGAGCAATCAGCCCCAGCATTTT
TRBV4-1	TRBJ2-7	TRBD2	CASSQVAGVEQYF	TGCGCCAGCAGCCAAGTAGCGGGAGTGGAGCAGTACTTC
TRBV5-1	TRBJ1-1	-	CASSSGAGPEAFF	TGCGCCAGCAGCTCGGGGGCTGGCCCTGAAGCTTTCTTT
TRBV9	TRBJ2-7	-	CASSVAGTPDREQYF	TGTGCCAGCAGCGTAGCCGGGACTCCGGATCGGGAGCAGTACTTC
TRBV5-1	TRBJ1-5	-	CASSLGDSDNQPQHF	TGCGCCAGCAGCTTGGGTGACAGCGACAATCAGCCCCAGCATTTT
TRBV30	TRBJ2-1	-	CAWMESLLYNEQFF	TGTGCCTGGATGGAGTCCCTCCTCTACAATGAGCAGTTCTTC
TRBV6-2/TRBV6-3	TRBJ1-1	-	CASSSPKRSGGDEAFF	TGTGCCAGCAGTTCCCCTAAGCGGTCCGGTGGCGATGAAGCTTTCTTT
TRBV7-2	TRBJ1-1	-	CASTPEGEYTEAFF	TGTGCCAGCACCCCGGAAGGGGAGTACACTGAAGCTTTCTTT
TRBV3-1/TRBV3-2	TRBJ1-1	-	CASSRARGNTEAFF	TGTGCCAGCAGCCGCGCCAGGGGGAACACTGAAGCTTTCTTT
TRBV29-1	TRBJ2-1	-	CSVEDPLGLYNEQFF	TGCAGCGTTGAAGATCCATTGGGCCTCTACAATGAGCAGTTCTTC
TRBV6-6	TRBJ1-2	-	CASSSPLAGYGYTF	TGTGCCAGCAGTTCCCCTCTAGCGGGCTATGGCTACACCTTC
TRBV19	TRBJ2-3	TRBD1	CASNPGQEALTTNTDTQYF	TGTGCCAGTAATCCAGGACAGGAAGCCCTGACTACCAACACAGATACGCAGTATTTT
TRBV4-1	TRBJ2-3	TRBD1	CASSRTGTVTDTQYF	TGCGCCAGCAGCCGAACCGGGACAGTCACAGATACGCAGTATTTT
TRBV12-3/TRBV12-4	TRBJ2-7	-	CASTTGRREQYF	TGTGCCAGCACCACGGGACGCCGAGAGCAGTACTTC
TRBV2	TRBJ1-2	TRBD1	CASSEMGQGYGYTF	TGTGCCAGCAGTGAAATGGGACAGGGTTATGGCTACACCTTC